The 21 T cell receptor beta chains below were found in one sample sequenced in a study of sequential checkpoint blockade in melanoma. Sequenced by immunoSEQ multiplex PCR; TCRdb stores in-frame clones only, minus some. The table shows 150 to 250 clones, with under 25% occurring only once. Noted treatment: randomized to nivolumab then ipilimumab (arm A) or the reverse (arm B). The sequences come from tumor tissue (inferred from file names), collected from a patient given nivolumab and ipilimumab in sequence. Receptors were obtained from a human donor with melanoma.

By sample share, this clone is large. The V call is TRBV11-3, the J call TRBJ1-1, with 8 bases aligning to TRBD1. V lost 4 bases to trimming and J lost 2 bases; unmatched junction nucleotides: 6. In germline, CDR1 is SGHNT, CDR2 YENEEA. CDR3 size: 15 residues. The CDR3 region has the DNA TGTGCCAGCAGCTCCAGGGGGCGTCTTAACACTGAAGCTTTCTTT. Protein: CASSSRGRLNTEAFF.

By share, this clone counts as large. The chain carries TRBV19 and TRBJ1-1; D may be TRBD1 (5 bases). The V end lost 10 bases, the J end lost 0 bases, and 15 bases lay between the germline ends. Germline V gene sequence: CDR1 LNHDA, CDR2 SQIVND (reference sequence). This CDR3 comprises 14 residues. The CDR3 here is CATFPRGVNTEAFF. The CDR3, as DNA: TGTGCCACATTTCCCCGGGGGGTGAACACTGAAGCTTTCTTT.

In its sample, this clone was seen a few times. The chain has TRBV30 and TRBJ1-3; D perhaps matches TRBD1 (5 bases). V lost 8 bases and J lost 1, with 15 bases in between. This CDR3 spans 14 amino acids. The germline CDR1 and CDR2 sequences are GTSNPN and SVGIG (reference sequence). The CDR3 DNA follows: TGTGCCCGGGACGGCGACCTTTCTGGAAACACCATATATTTT. Its protein is CARDGDLSGNTIYF.

The chain links TRBV5-1 to TRBJ1-5; D perhaps matches TRBD1 (5 bases). Germline lookup yields CDR1 SGHRS and CDR2 YFSETQ. The CDR3 contains 17 residues. Trimming removed 0 bases at V and 4 bases at J, with 17 bases between. The CDR3: CASSLVPQQVGNQPQHF. The CDR3 bases are TGCGCCAGCAGCTTGGTTCCCCAACAGGTCGGGAATCAGCCCCAGCATTTT.

This clone is large (0.1 to 1%) in the sample. The chain recombines TRBV6-8 with TRBJ1-1, with a tentative D call TRBD1 (5 bases). The V and J ends lost 2 bases and 2 bases respectively, with 12 bases between them. Looked up from germline, CDR1 is MNHGY and CDR2 is SAAAGT. The CDR3 has 15 amino acids. In DNA form, the CDR3 reads TGTGCCAGCAGTTACGCACAGACAGTTAACACTGAAGCTTTCTTT. Translation: CASSYAQTVNTEAFF.

This clone was detected a few times. The V call is TRBV6-8, the J call TRBJ2-3; 7 bases are a match to TRBD1. The CDR3 contains 17 residues. Germline V gene data show CDR1 as MNHGY and CDR2 as SAAAGT. V trimming: 6 bases; J trimming: 7 bases; junction bases outside the gene matches: 19. The CDR3, as DNA: TGTGCCAGCAGACCACCAACAGGGGCCCTCTCTCCCCATACGCAGTATTTT. Translating it yields CASRPPTGALSPHTQYF.

This rearrangement joins TRBV19 to TRBJ2-7; D not certain. Germline V gene sequence: CDR1 LNHDA, CDR2 SQIVND (reference sequence). The CDR3 runs 14 residues. V was cut by 5 bases and J by 7 bases, with 18 bases left in between. DNA of the CDR3: TGTGCCAGTAGTGAGTTCGGCGAAGTTGGGGAGCAGTACTTC. Translation gives CASSEFGEVGEQYF.

The table lists this clone with a few counts. The gene calls are TRBV6-8 and TRBJ1-4; D unresolved. CDR1 and CDR2 (germline): MNHGY, SAAAGT. The ends were cut back, 0 bases at V and 6 bases at J, with 11 bases in the middle. CDR3 length: 15 residues. CDR3 residues: CASSYSPARDEKLFF. As DNA, the CDR3 is TGTGCCAGCAGTTACTCTCCCGCGAGGGATGAAAAACTGTTTTTT.

This clone was detected a few times. V usage is TRBV4-1 and J usage is TRBJ2-1; tentatively, D is TRBD1 (5 bases). Germline values: CDR1 MGHRA, CDR2 YSYEKL. V was pared by 4 bases and J by 4 bases, with 17 bases between. The CDR3 contains 16 residues. As DNA, the CDR3 is TGCGCCAGCAGCCCGACCCAACAGGCCAATTACAATGAGCAGTTCTTC. This codes for CASSPTQQANYNEQFF.

The CDR3 region is CASSLLTGDGANVLTF. The CDR3 DNA reads as TGTGCCAGCAGCTTGCTGACAGGGGATGGGGCCAACGTCCTGACTTTC. The V call is TRBV28, the J call TRBJ2-6; 8 positions agree with TRBD1. With 6 bases clipped from V and 3 bases from J, the junction kept 7 bases outside the gene matches. CDR1 is MDHEN and CDR2 is SYDVKM in the germline V gene. This CDR3 region has 16 residues.

This clone was seen only a few times. This chain connects TRBV1 to TRBJ2-5; the table gives TRBD1 as D, unverified against the DNA. TRBV1 is shown as a pseudogene. This CDR3 region has 13 residues. This CDR3 reads CASSPPGKETQYF. Here the CDR3 DNA reads TGCGCCAGCAGCCCACCAGGGAAAGAGACCCAGTACTTC.

This clone ranks as large. The gene calls are TRBV6-8 and TRBJ2-2; no firm D call. Trimming removed 10 bases from V and 2 bases from J, with 11 bases in between. The germline V gene encodes CDR1 MNHGY and CDR2 SAAAGT. The CDR3 consists of 13 residues. The CDR3: CAITDGNTGELFF. The CDR3 nucleotides are TGTGCCATCACAGACGGTAACACCGGGGAGCTGTTTTTT.

The chain uses TRBV6-8 and TRBJ1-2, with D hard to call. V lost 7 bases and J 2 bases, leaving 8 bases between the germline ends. This CDR3 contains 12 residues. Germline CDR1 and CDR2: MNHGY and SAAAGT. Here the CDR3 DNA reads TGTGCCAGCAAGGAGGGAAACTATGGCTACACCTTC. This codes for CASKEGNYGYTF.

Sample share makes this clone large (0.1 to 1%). CDR3 amino acids: CASSYRAHWAGGLQQFF. The CDR3 coding sequence is TGTGCCAGCAGTTACAGGGCCCACTGGGCGGGAGGGCTACAGCAGTTCTTC. The chain uses TRBV6-8 and TRBJ2-1, with 9 nucleotides matching TRBD2. CDR3 length equals 17 residues. V shed 2 bases and J 11 bases; nucleotides not matched to a gene: 16. CDR1 and CDR2 from the germline V gene are MNHGY and SAAAGT.

The chain uses TRBV19 and TRBJ1-2; 8 bases fit TRBD1. This CDR3 contains 13 residues. J gave up 8 bases and V 7 bases, and 9 bases lay outside the gene matches. Germline V gene lookup returns CDR1 LNHDA and CDR2 SQIVND (reference sequence). CDR3 nucleotide sequence: TGTGCCAGTACTTCGACAGGGGTGGAGGGCTACACCTTC. Translation: CASTSTGVEGYTF.

The V call is TRBV19, the J call TRBJ2-2; 7 bases map to TRBD2. The CDR3 is made up of 15 amino acids. The V gene end was trimmed by 10 bases and the J gene end by 3 bases; junction bases not matched to a gene: 11. Germline CDR1 reads LNHDA; CDR2 reads SQIVND (reference sequence). The CDR3 bases are TGTGCCACAAGAGGAGCGGGACCATACACCGGGGAGCTGTTTTTT. It yields the protein CATRGAGPYTGELFF. The entire variable domain, with the rest obtained from reference TRBV19 and TRBJ2-2, is as follows: DGGITQSPKYLFRKEGQNVTLSCEQNLNHDAMYWYRQDPGQGLRLIYYSQIVNDFQKGDIAEGYSVSREKKESFPLTVTSAQKNPTAFYLCATRGAGPYTGELFFGEGSRLTVL.

This clone appeared a few times. This rearrangement joins TRBV30 to TRBJ2-7, with 7 bases matching TRBD2. With V trimmed by 8 bases and J by 3 bases, 7 bases remained unmatched. The CDR3 is 12 residues long. Germline V CDR1 and CDR2: GTSNPN, SVGIG (reference sequence). CDR3 sequence: CAAGADYYEQYF. Here the CDR3 DNA reads TGTGCCGCGGGAGCTGATTACTACGAGCAGTACTTC.

Within the sample, this clone is medium-sized (0.01 to 0.1%). The chain uses TRBV11-3 and TRBJ1-2; D is unresolved. Deletions cut 1 base from V and 4 bases from J, with 13 bases between. Germline lookup yields CDR1 SGHNT and CDR2 YENEEA. This CDR3 has 15 residues. The chain's CDR3 is CASSLVEGVGYGYTF. The CDR3 DNA follows: TGTGCCAGCAGCTTAGTGGAGGGAGTGGGCTATGGCTACACCTTC. Filled out from reference TRBV11-3 and TRBJ1-2, the complete variable domain reads EAGVVQSPRYKIIEKKQPVAFWCNPISGHNTLYWYLQNLGQGPELLIRYENEEAVDDSQLPKDRFSAERLKGVDSTLKIQPAELGDSAVYLCASSLVEGVGYGYTFGSGTRLTVV.

The genes are TRBV5-1 and TRBJ1-3, with a weak D call TRBD1 (6 bases). Germline values: CDR1 SGHRS, CDR2 YFSETQ. V was clipped by 4 bases and J by 0 bases, with 20 bases between them. This CDR3 is 18 amino acids long. The CDR3 is CASSPTGTQELSGNTIYF. Written as DNA, the CDR3 is TGCGCCAGCAGCCCCACGGGGACACAGGAACTCTCTGGAAACACCATATATTTT.

The rearrangement links TRBV18 to TRBJ2-3; no reliable D call. In germline, CDR1 is KGHSH, CDR2 LQKENI. Trimming removed 2 bases at V and 4 bases at J, with 7 bases between. The CDR3 length is 13 residues. The CDR3 region is CASSPSTADTQYF. In DNA form, the CDR3 reads TGTGCCAGCTCACCATCGACGGCAGATACGCAGTATTTT.

This clone is termed medium-sized (0.01 to 0.1%). This sequence joins TRBV11-3 and TRBJ2-2; 8 bases are a match to TRBD1. With 3 bases clipped from V and 3 bases from J, the junction kept 6 bases outside the gene matches. The germline gives CDR1 SGHNT, CDR2 YENEEA. The CDR3 consists of 16 residues. As DNA, the CDR3 is TGTGCCAGCAGCTTGGCCCCCAGGGGGCACACCGGGGAGCTGTTTTTT. It codes for CASSLAPRGHTGELFF.